The rows below give T cell receptor beta chains drawn from one sample of a study of blood T cell repertoires in COVID-19. Assay: immunoSEQ multiplex PCR; the TCRdb copy retains only in-frame clones and omits some. The data show 180,000 or so clones, around 80% seen once. Sequenced material: peripheral blood. These receptors originate from a woman over 75 with active or convalescent COVID-19. Both conserved end residues are trimmed from each CDR3. The D gene is left open where the match is weak.

D gene | V gene | CDR3 protein
TRBD1 | TRBV27 | ASSEYRGKAYEQY
. | TRBV6-5 | ASSYDPIGGTEAF
TRBD1 | TRBV6-6 | ASSYSLLGTGGAF
TRBD1 | TRBV6-5 | ASRPLSGGRQPQH
. | TRBV10-3 | AISPGQRNGYT
. | TRBV27 | ASSHNLLQGNEQY
. | TRBV5-1 | ASSSIPTEAF
. | TRBV18 | ASSPANYRSSYNSPLH
TRBD2 | TRBV10-2 | ASISGSSYEQY
TRBD1 | TRBV9 | ASSPPPGGLNNEQF
TRBD1 | TRBV7-2 | ASSLAGVDRAQKY
TRBD2 | TRBV3-1/TRBV3-2 | ASRHSGGATDTQY
. | TRBV19 | ASSIGAGTINQPQH
TRBD2 | TRBV28 | ASSPLWVAGNYEQY
TRBD1 | TRBV9 | ASSVGTGVTYEQY
. | TRBV20-1 | SAGGVGTIY
TRBD1 | TRBV5-5 | ASSLTGEEPQH
TRBD2 | TRBV15 | ATSRVITGGAYNEQF
. | TRBV2 | ASSFYDQGEAF
TRBD1 | TRBV6-6 | ASTNAVLAGGNGYT
. | TRBV28 | ASSAPGNTEAF
. | TRBV7-9 | ASSLIGGKLRADTQY
TRBD1 | TRBV12-5 | ASGLVWSGTGVNMNTEAF
TRBD2 | TRBV28 | ASSFGLAGGWGETQY
. | TRBV6-1 | ASSDEQGISSNQPQH
. | TRBV27 | ASSLSVPYYTQY
TRBD2 | TRBV5-1 | ASSLGQLAGGQETQY
. | TRBV7-2 | ASSLGVAGTYEQY
. | TRBV7-2 | ASSFIQGGEQF
TRBD1 | TRBV7-2 | ASSRDSEIYNSPLH
TRBD1 | TRBV19 | ASSTNTGGRYEQY
. | TRBV5-1 | ASSSGQTQYQETQY
. | TRBV2 | ASTGFSAGELF
. | TRBV6-5 | ASTQTSLSTYGYT
. | TRBV2 | ASRTGVTDTQY
TRBD1 | TRBV11-3 | ASSLATGQIYEQY
. | TRBV7-8 | ASSFREDYGYT
. | TRBV5-4 | ASSLSAQGVGDTQY
. | TRBV24-1 | ATSDTSTDTQY
TRBD1 | TRBV25-1 | ASSESLAGGAVYT
. | TRBV7-2 | ASSPNYSGYGYT
TRBD1 | TRBV12-3/TRBV12-4 | ASRGTGIYEQY
. | TRBV5-4 | ASSLPGAYEGTQY
. | TRBV19 | ATHPRQGGTGELF
. | TRBV6-5 | ASSFSLLSADSY
TRBD1 | TRBV10-1 | ASSPGQGVGNEQY
TRBD1 | TRBV2 | ATDKTTGGEGYGYT
TRBD1 | TRBV27 | ASSSAGGGEQY
. | TRBV6-2/TRBV6-3 | ASSWTISNQPQH
TRBD2 | TRBV3-1/TRBV3-2 | ASSQAELAGGLY
TRBD2 | TRBV15 | ATSRSVAGAHQETQY
. | TRBV7-2 | ASSLGSSYNSPLH
. | TRBV4-2 | ASSQSDSATNEKLF
TRBD2 | TRBV23-1 | ASSHFGASGGYSGELF
. | TRBV19 | ASTADSSYEQY
. | TRBV2 | ASRPGRGNQPQH
. | TRBV5-1 | ASSLVTITDTQY
. | TRBV7-2 | ASSSAGTTEQY
. | TRBV7-9 | ASSLAANRATEAF